A selection of T cell receptor beta chains follows, all from one sample in a study of blood T cell repertoires in COVID-19. TCRdb's copy holds only in-frame clones and misses some; the assay was immunoSEQ multiplex PCR. The repertoire holds fewer than 65,000 clones, with 75% to 95% as singletons. The sample consisted of peripheral blood. These receptors were obtained from a man aged 45-60 years with acute or convalescent COVID-19. CDR3s leave out the opening cysteine and the closing phenylalanine or tryptophan. The order of the fields is CDR3 protein, J gene, V gene.

ASRFDRNQPQH | TRBJ1-5 | TRBV27
ASSTQGQGSTEAF | TRBJ1-1 | TRBV7-9
ASRRDRGLEEKLF | TRBJ1-4 | TRBV2
ASSPQRVQNTGELF | TRBJ2-2 | TRBV18
ASSVQGPSYGYT | TRBJ1-2 | TRBV2
ASSPGDSTNEKLF | TRBJ1-4 | TRBV7-9
ASSVERGIEAF | TRBJ1-1 | TRBV2
ASTLGQGVFEKLF | TRBJ1-4 | TRBV5-1
ASGNHQGYEQY | TRBJ2-7 | TRBV28
ASSIDFGQPQH | TRBJ1-5 | TRBV5-5
ASSLTGGGGHEQY | TRBJ2-7 | TRBV6-5
ASSSGANQPQH | TRBJ1-5 | TRBV6-6
ASSSGQGHQPQH | TRBJ1-5 | TRBV7-2
ASSYQGRDGYT | TRBJ1-2 | TRBV5-1
AISFSGNTIY | TRBJ1-3 | TRBV10-3
ASRSPGQGKSNEKLF | TRBJ1-4 | TRBV4-1
AGSKGGYGYT | TRBJ1-2 | TRBV28
ASSKVGSGTDGKETQY | TRBJ2-5 | TRBV21-1
ASGDPLDRPRAEAF | TRBJ1-1 | TRBV6-4
AWSHLLAGAYNEQF | TRBJ2-1 | TRBV30
AWSFGRAGLIDGNQPQH | TRBJ1-5 | TRBV30
AWSRQLEQF | TRBJ2-1 | TRBV30
ASSSLALTFTDTQY | TRBJ2-3 | TRBV28
AWSFRGLSNQPQH | TRBJ1-5 | TRBV30
ASSMTSGSTDTQY | TRBJ2-3 | TRBV7-2
ASSHRRGHESQH | TRBJ1-5 | TRBV7-9
ASSQGASGHGDTQY | TRBJ2-3 | TRBV4-1
ASSRQGNQPQH | TRBJ1-5 | TRBV18
ASRVDRAGPLH | TRBJ1-6 | TRBV5-4
ASSWYRNTEAF | TRBJ1-1 | TRBV6-5
ALGTGLMNTEAF | TRBJ1-1 | TRBV6-5
ASRGQGRLNSPLH | TRBJ1-6 | TRBV10-2
ASSQTRTGGSSNYGYT | TRBJ1-2 | TRBV7-2
ASTRENTEAF | TRBJ1-1 | TRBV19
ASSLDNSKQGEAF | TRBJ1-1 | TRBV7-3
ASSPRTGTYGYT | TRBJ1-2 | TRBV11-2
ATSDSYGYT | TRBJ1-2 | TRBV24-1
ATYRDRDYEQY | TRBJ2-7 | TRBV2
ASSLSSDTQY | TRBJ2-3 | TRBV6-5
ASSHRRGTNEKLF | TRBJ1-4 | TRBV11-2
ASSLAGSRETQY | TRBJ2-5 | TRBV7-2